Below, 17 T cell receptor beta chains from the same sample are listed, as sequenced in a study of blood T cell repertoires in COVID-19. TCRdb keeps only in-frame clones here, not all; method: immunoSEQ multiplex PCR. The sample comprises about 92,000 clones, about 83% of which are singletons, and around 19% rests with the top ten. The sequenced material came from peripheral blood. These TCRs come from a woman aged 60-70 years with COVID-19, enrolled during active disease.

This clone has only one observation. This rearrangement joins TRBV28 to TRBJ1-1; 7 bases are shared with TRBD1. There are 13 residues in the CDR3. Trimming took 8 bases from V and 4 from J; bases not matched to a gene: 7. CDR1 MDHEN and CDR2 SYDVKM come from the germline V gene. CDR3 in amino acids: CASLYRGATEAFF. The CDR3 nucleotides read TGTGCCAGCCTCTACAGGGGTGCCACTGAAGCTTTCTTT.

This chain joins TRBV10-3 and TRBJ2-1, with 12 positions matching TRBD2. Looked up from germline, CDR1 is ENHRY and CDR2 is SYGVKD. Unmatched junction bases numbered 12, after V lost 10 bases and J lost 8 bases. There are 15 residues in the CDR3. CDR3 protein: CATSSGGDNLDEQFF. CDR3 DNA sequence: TGTGCCACTTCTAGCGGGGGGGACAACTTGGATGAGCAGTTCTTC.

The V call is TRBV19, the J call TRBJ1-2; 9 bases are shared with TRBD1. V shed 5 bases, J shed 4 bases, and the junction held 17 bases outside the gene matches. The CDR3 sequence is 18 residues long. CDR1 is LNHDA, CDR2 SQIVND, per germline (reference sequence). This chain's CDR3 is CASSATGGPLYRGYGYTF. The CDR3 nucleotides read TGTGCCAGTAGTGCCACAGGGGGCCCTCTCTATCGAGGCTATGGCTACACCTTC. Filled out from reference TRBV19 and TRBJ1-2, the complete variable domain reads DGGITQSPKYLFRKEGQNVTLSCEQNLNHDAMYWYRQDPGQGLRLIYYSQIVNDFQKGDIAEGYSVSREKKESFPLTVTSAQKNPTAFYLCASSATGGPLYRGYGYTFGSGTRLTVV.

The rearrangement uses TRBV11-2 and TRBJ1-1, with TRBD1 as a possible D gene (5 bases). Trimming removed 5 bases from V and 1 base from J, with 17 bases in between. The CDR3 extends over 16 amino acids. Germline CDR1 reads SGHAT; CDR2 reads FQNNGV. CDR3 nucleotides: TGTGCCAGCAGCCCCGGTTGGGGGGAAGGGAACACTGAAGCTTTCTTT. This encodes CASSPGWGEGNTEAFF.

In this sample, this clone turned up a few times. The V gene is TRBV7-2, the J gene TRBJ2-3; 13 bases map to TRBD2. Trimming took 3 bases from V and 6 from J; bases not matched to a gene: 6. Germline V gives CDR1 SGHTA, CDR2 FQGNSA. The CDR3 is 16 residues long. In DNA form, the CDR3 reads TGTGCCAGCAGCTTGGGACTAGCGGGGTTTTACGATACGCAGTATTTT. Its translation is CASSLGLAGFYDTQYF.

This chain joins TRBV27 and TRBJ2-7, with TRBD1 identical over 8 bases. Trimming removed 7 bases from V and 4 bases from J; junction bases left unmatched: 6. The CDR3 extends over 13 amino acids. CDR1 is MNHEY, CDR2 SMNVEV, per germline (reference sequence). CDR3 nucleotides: TGTGCCAGCACAGGGGGCGTTAAATACGAGCAGTACTTC. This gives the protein CASTGGVKYEQYF.

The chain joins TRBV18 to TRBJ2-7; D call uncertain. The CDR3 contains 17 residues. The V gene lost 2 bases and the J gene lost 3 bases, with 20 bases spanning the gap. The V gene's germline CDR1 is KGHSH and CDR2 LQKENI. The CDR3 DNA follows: TGTGCCAGCTCACCATCCACACCCCCGCAGGTGGGCTACGAGCAGTACTTC. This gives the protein CASSPSTPPQVGYEQYF.

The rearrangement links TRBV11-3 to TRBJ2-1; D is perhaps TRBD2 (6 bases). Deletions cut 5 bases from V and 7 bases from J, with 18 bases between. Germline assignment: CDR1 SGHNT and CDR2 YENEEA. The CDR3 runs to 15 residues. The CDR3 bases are TGTGCCAGCAGCCGGGGAGGCCGGGCTCGGAATGAGCAGTTCTTC. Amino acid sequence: CASSRGGRARNEQFF.

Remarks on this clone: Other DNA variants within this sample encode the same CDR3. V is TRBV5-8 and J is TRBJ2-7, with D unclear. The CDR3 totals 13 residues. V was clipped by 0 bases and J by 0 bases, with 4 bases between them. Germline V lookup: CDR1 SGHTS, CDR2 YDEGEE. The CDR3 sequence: CASSLDGSYEQYF. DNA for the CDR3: TGTGCCAGCAGCTTGGACGGCTCCTACGAGCAGTACTTC.

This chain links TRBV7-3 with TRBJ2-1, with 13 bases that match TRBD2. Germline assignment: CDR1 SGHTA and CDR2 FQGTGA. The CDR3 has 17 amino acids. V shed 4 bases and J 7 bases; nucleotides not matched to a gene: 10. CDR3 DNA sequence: TGTGCCAGCAGCTCCACCCCGGGACTAGCGGGGTCGAATGAGCAGTTCTTC. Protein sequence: CASSSTPGLAGSNEQFF.

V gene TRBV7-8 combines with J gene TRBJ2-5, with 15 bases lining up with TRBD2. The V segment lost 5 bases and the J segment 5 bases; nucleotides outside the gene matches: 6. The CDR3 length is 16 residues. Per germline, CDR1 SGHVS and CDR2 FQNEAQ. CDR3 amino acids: CASSPLGTSGRETQYF. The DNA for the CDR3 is TGTGCCAGCAGCCCCCTCGGGACTAGCGGGAGGGAGACCCAGTACTTC.

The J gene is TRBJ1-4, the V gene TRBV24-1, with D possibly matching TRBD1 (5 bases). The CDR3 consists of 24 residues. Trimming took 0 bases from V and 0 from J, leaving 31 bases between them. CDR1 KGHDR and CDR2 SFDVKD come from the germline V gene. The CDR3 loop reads CATSDLDWFSGVLGGRSTNEKLFF. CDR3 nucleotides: TGTGCCACCAGTGATTTGGACTGGTTTTCGGGGGTGCTTGGGGGTCGCTCAACTAATGAAAAACTGTTTTTT.

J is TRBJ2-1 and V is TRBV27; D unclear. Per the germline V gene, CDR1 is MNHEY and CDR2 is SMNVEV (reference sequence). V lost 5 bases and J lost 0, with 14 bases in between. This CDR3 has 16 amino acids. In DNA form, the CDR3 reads TGTGCCAGCAGTCCCCTCCCGGGTGTCTCCTACAATGAGCAGTTCTTC. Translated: CASSPLPGVSYNEQFF.

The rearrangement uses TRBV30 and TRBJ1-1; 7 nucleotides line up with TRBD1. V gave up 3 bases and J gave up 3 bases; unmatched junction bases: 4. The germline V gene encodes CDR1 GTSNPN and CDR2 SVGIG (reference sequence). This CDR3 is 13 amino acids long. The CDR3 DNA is TGTGCCTGGAGGCTGACAGGGCACACTGAAGCTTTCTTT. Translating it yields CAWRLTGHTEAFF.

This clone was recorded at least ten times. CDR3 residues: CASRGDSPLLGYGYTF. The DNA for the CDR3 is TGTGCCAGCAGGGGGGACAGCCCCCTTTTGGGCTATGGCTACACCTTC. This chain uses TRBV11-2 with TRBJ1-2; 7 nucleotides line up with TRBD1. V was pared by 6 bases and J by 4 bases, with 14 bases of the junction left unmatched. Germline CDR1 reads SGHAT; CDR2 reads FQNNGV. There are 16 residues in the CDR3. Looking up the rest from reference TRBV11-2 and TRBJ1-2 gives the full variable domain: EAGVAQSPRYKIIEKRQSVAFWCNPISGHATLYWYQQILGQGPKLLIQFQNNGVVDDSQLPKDRFSAERLKGVDSTLKIQPAKLEDSAVYLCASRGDSPLLGYGYTFGSGTRLTVV.

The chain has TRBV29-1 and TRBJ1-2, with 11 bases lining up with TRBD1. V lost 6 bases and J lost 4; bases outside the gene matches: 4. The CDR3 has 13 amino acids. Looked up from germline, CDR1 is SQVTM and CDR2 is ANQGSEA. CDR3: CSVGQGAGYGYTF. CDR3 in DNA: TGCAGCGTCGGACAGGGGGCAGGCTATGGCTACACCTTC.

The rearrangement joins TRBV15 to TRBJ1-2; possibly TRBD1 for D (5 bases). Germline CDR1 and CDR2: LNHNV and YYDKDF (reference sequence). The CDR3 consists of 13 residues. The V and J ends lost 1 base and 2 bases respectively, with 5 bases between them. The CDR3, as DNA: TGTGCCACCAGCAGAGCAGGGAACTATGGCTACACCTTC. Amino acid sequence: CATSRAGNYGYTF.